The 18 T cell receptor beta chains below come from one sample, sequenced in a study of cytomegalovirus exposure and HLA in healthy donors. With 60 Vbeta and 13 Jbeta primers, the PCR was carried out. Assay: immunoSEQ multiplex PCR; the TCRdb copy retains only in-frame clones and omits some. The table has around 220,000 clones, approximately 80% seen once. The material sequenced was PBMCs. These receptors came from a girl aged 2 to 10 in good health and CMV-seronegative.

The V and J genes are TRBV7-9 and TRBJ1-2, with TRBD1 as a possible D gene (6 bases). V was clipped by 0 bases and J by 4 bases, with 6 bases between them. The V gene's germline CDR1 is SEHNR and CDR2 FQNEAQ (reference sequence). The CDR3 loop spans 13 amino acids. CDR3 DNA: TGTGCCAGCAGCTTAGCAGGGGGCTATGGCTACACCTTC. Residues: CASSLAGGYGYTF.

The chain links TRBV10-2 to TRBJ1-1, with D perhaps matching TRBD1 (5 bases). The V end lost 8 bases, the J end lost 3 bases, and 13 bases lay between the germline ends. From germline, CDR1 is WSHSY and CDR2 SAAADI. The CDR3 sequence is 13 residues long. CDR3 amino acids: CASQDIGDTEAFF. As DNA, the CDR3 is TGCGCCAGCCAAGACATAGGGGACACTGAAGCTTTCTTT.

The rearrangement links TRBV10-2 to TRBJ2-1; 7 nucleotides align to TRBD2. V lost 6 bases and J lost 0; bases outside the gene matches: 2. Germline lookup yields CDR1 WSHSY and CDR2 SAAADI. The CDR3 totals 14 residues. The CDR3 protein is CASSGRYSYNEQFF. CDR3 sequence (DNA): TGCGCCAGCAGCGGGAGGTACTCCTACAATGAGCAGTTCTTC.

The CDR3, as DNA: TGTGCCAGCAGTGTATCAGGGTCCCGAGGTGACTACGAGCAGTACTTC. It yields the protein CASSVSGSRGDYEQYF. J is TRBJ2-7 and V is TRBV2; D is possibly TRBD1 (5 bases). V lost 4 bases and J 3 bases, leaving 19 bases between the germline ends. Germline V CDR1 and CDR2: SNHLY, FYNNEI. The CDR3 loop spans 16 amino acids.

The chain joins TRBV4-1 to TRBJ1-1; 7 nucleotides agree with TRBD1. This CDR3 contains 15 residues. J was trimmed by 4 bases and V by 2 bases; bases with no gene match: 7. Germline V gives CDR1 MGHRA, CDR2 YSYEKL. CDR3 nucleotides: TGCGCCAGCAGCCAATGGACAGGAAGAGTCACTGAAGCTTTCTTT. Protein product: CASSQWTGRVTEAFF.

The V gene is TRBV19, the J gene TRBJ1-2; TRBD1 is a possible D gene (5 bases). V gave up 7 bases and J gave up 4 bases, with 19 bases separating them. Germline CDR1 reads LNHDA; CDR2 reads SQIVND (reference sequence). The CDR3 runs 15 residues. The CDR3 region is CASISAGRGAYGYTF. For the CDR3, the DNA is TGTGCCAGTATATCCGCGGGAAGAGGGGCCTATGGCTACACCTTC.

The chain combines TRBV29-1 with TRBJ2-3; perhaps TRBD1 as D (6 bases). Germline V gene lookup returns CDR1 SQVTM and CDR2 ANQGSEA. This CDR3 spans 12 amino acids. Trimming took off 7 bases at V and 2 bases at J, with 10 bases between the two ends. The CDR3 protein is CSAAGDTDTQYF. CDR3 bases: TGCAGCGCCGCAGGGGACACAGATACGCAGTATTTT.

This clone showed up just once. The V gene is TRBV19, the J gene TRBJ2-3; D is possibly TRBD1 (6 bases). V was shortened by 3 bases and J by 5 bases, with 12 bases between the two germline ends. The CDR3 loop spans 14 amino acids. Germline CDR1 is LNHDA and CDR2 is SQIVND (reference sequence). CDR3 sequence: CASSMVGAGDTQYF. DNA for the CDR3: TGTGCCAGTAGTATGGTGGGGGCCGGAGATACGCAGTATTTT.

In its sample, this clone was seen a few times. V is TRBV4-1 and J is TRBJ2-2, with D perhaps TRBD2 (5 bases). The CDR3 runs to 15 residues. V lost 0 bases and J 4 bases, leaving 9 bases between the germline ends. The germline V gene has CDR1 MGHRA and CDR2 YSYEKL. The CDR3 region is CASSQEERPTGELFF. CDR3 DNA: TGCGCCAGCAGCCAAGAGGAGCGGCCCACCGGGGAGCTGTTTTTT.

Regarding this clone: Other DNA sequences in the sample encode the same CDR3. The V call is TRBV29-1, the J call TRBJ2-2, with D possibly being TRBD2 (6 bases). The ends were cut back, 4 bases at V and 0 bases at J, with 9 bases in the middle. The CDR3 extends over 14 amino acids. Germline V CDR1 and CDR2: SQVTM, ANQGSEA. As DNA, the CDR3 is TGCAGCGTTGCCGGCGGGGCGAACACCGGGGAGCTGTTTTTT. This codes for CSVAGGANTGELFF.

The chain is built from TRBV5-1 and TRBJ2-5; D possibly corresponds to TRBD1 (7 bases). The V gene's germline CDR1 is SGHRS and CDR2 YFSETQ. This CDR3 comprises 16 residues. Trimming removed 4 bases from V and 0 bases from J, with 16 bases in between. The CDR3, as DNA: TGCGCCAGCAGCCAGGGCCAGGGGGGAAACCAAGAGACCCAGTACTTC. Protein: CASSQGQGGNQETQYF.

The chain employs TRBV6-1 and TRBJ2-4; D is possibly TRBD2 (5 bases). CDR1 is MNHNS and CDR2 is SASEGT in the germline V gene. The CDR3 is made up of 14 amino acids. The V end lost 4 bases, the J end lost 9 bases, and 16 bases lay between the germline ends. Here the CDR3 reads CASSVGLPEGIQYF. The CDR3 DNA sequence: TGTGCCAGCAGTGTGGGCCTGCCTGAGGGCATTCAGTACTTC.

This rearrangement joins TRBV5-1 to TRBJ1-1; the D gene is possibly TRBD1 (5 bases). Germline V gene data show CDR1 as SGHRS and CDR2 as YFSETQ. The ends were cut back, 4 bases at V and 5 bases at J, with 9 bases in the middle. The CDR3 has 12 residues. The CDR3 DNA follows: TGCGCCAGCAGCCGCGGACAAACTGAAGCTTTCTTT. This translates into CASSRGQTEAFF.

The rearrangement links TRBV6-1 to TRBJ2-6; D gene uncertain. The CDR3 sequence is 15 residues long. Germline V CDR1 and CDR2: MNHNS, SASEGT. Between the trimmed V and J ends, which lost 1 base and 2 bases, there was a span of 6 bases. The CDR3 sequence: CASSEGVTGANVLTF. Here the CDR3 DNA reads TGTGCCAGCAGTGAAGGTGTTACTGGGGCCAACGTCCTGACTTTC.

V gene TRBV6-1 combines with J gene TRBJ2-1; 9 bases agree with TRBD2. Germline V gene data show CDR1 as MNHNS and CDR2 as SASEGT. CDR3 length: 14 residues. V was pared by 3 bases and J by 8 bases, with 5 bases of the junction left unmatched. The CDR3 reads CASSDSSGVDEQFF. For the CDR3, the DNA is TGTGCCAGCAGTGATTCTAGCGGGGTCGATGAGCAGTTCTTC.

The V call is TRBV5-4, the J call TRBJ1-2; D gene uncertain. CDR1 and CDR2 (germline): SGHNT, YYREEE (reference sequence). Trimming left V 4 bases short and J 6 bases short, with 16 bases between. The CDR3 spans 14 residues. The CDR3: CASSQNGGVDGYTF. Here the CDR3 DNA reads TGTGCCAGCAGCCAGAACGGCGGAGTGGATGGCTACACCTTC.

This chain joins TRBV5-4 and TRBJ1-2; maybe TRBD1 (5 bases). This CDR3 comprises 11 residues. CDR1 SGHNT and CDR2 YYREEE come from the germline V gene (reference sequence). V dropped 7 bases and J dropped 3 bases, with 7 bases sitting between them. The DNA of the CDR3 is TGTGCCAGCTTAGGGGACTATGGCTACACCTTC. Its protein product is CASLGDYGYTF.

The genes are TRBV25-1 and TRBJ2-5, with no clear D. This CDR3 comprises 14 residues. V was pared by 5 bases and J by 2 bases, with 12 bases between. CDR1 is MGHDK and CDR2 is SYGVNS in the germline V gene. For the CDR3, the DNA is TGTGCCAGCAGTCCACGGAGTAATCAAGAGACCCAGTACTTC. Translation gives CASSPRSNQETQYF.